Listed below are T cell receptor beta chains from one sample, sequenced in a study of T cell responses to AZD1222 COVID-19 vaccine. Method: immunoSEQ multiplex PCR; TCRdb's copy keeps in-frame clones and lacks some. The data show 110,000 or so clones, about nine tenths seen once. Here the sequenced sample was peripheral blood, taken on day 0 of AZD1222 vaccination. The origin of the receptors is an adult in good health. Each CDR3 is given with its conserved first and last residue. The D gene is left open where the match is weak.

D gene	V gene	J gene	CDR3 protein
NA	TRBV27	TRBJ2-5	CASSFSRLLIETQYF
TRBD2	TRBV5-1	TRBJ2-7	CASSFGLAEYSYEQYF
TRBD1	TRBV5-1	TRBJ2-5	CASSSGQGQETQYF
NA	TRBV12-3/TRBV12-4	TRBJ1-3	CASSFLPGNTIYF
NA	TRBV9	TRBJ1-2	CASSVGGQNYGYTF
NA	TRBV10-3	TRBJ2-5	CAISDATRETQYF
NA	TRBV4-1	TRBJ1-5	CASSQVGGIRDQPQHF
NA	TRBV12-3/TRBV12-4	TRBJ1-2	CASSLGWKGGYTF
TRBD1	TRBV9	TRBJ1-2	CASSPPQGGVRYTF
NA	TRBV27	TRBJ1-2	CASREGKLGGYTF
TRBD1	TRBV25-1	TRBJ2-3	CASSGQGTDTQYF
NA	TRBV6-5	TRBJ2-3	CASALVRGPADTQYF
NA	TRBV5-1	TRBJ1-3	CASSLGAGPNTIYF
TRBD2	TRBV19	TRBJ2-7	CASSIAGGGYEQYF
NA	TRBV30	TRBJ2-1	CATTGGIAYNEQFF
NA	TRBV5-1	TRBJ2-2	CASSLVSPGELFF
NA	TRBV27	TRBJ1-2	CASSLGGGWYGYTF
NA	TRBV3-1/TRBV3-2	TRBJ1-1	CASSPRDGNTEAFF
TRBD1	TRBV10-3	TRBJ1-3	CATTGQAVGNTIYF
TRBD1	TRBV27	TRBJ2-2	CASSPQIGQGGATGELFF
NA	TRBV2	TRBJ1-5	CASSVESLNQPQHF
NA	TRBV18	TRBJ1-6	CASSLYTGRNSPLHF
NA	TRBV28	TRBJ1-2	CASSSHPTGGYGGYTF
NA	TRBV7-2	TRBJ2-1	CASSPRPDRYNEQFF
TRBD1	TRBV5-1	TRBJ1-5	CASSLTGVSNQPQHF
NA	TRBV3-1/TRBV3-2	TRBJ2-7	CASSQVIGYEQYF
TRBD2	TRBV4-2	TRBJ2-7	CASSHSSGSDYEQYF
NA	TRBV6-1	TRBJ1-1	CASSERDGTEAFF
TRBD1	TRBV29-1	TRBJ1-1	CSSTGGGLDTEAFF
NA	TRBV11-2	TRBJ2-3	CASSFSPDTQYF
NA	TRBV6-2/TRBV6-3	TRBJ2-3	CASSYRGQSGTDTQYF
NA	TRBV7-2	TRBJ1-2	CASSSSVNPNYGYTF
TRBD2	TRBV7-3	TRBJ2-7	CASSLTGGGTSSKQYF
NA	TRBV5-1	TRBJ1-2	CASSLGQQDYGYTF
NA	TRBV18	TRBJ1-1	CASSPPGSRDTEAFF
NA	TRBV6-2/TRBV6-3	TRBJ1-4	CASSMGSSQNEKLFF
TRBD1	TRBV18	TRBJ2-5	CASSPDRAQETQYF
NA	TRBV5-1	TRBJ1-4	CASSLESWRTHVDEKLFF
TRBD1	TRBV10-2	TRBJ1-1	CASRDRGRTEAFF
TRBD1	TRBV7-6	TRBJ2-7	CASSLTGGLYEQYF
NA	TRBV11-2	TRBJ1-1	CASSLDFVGTAFF
NA	TRBV24-1	TRBJ2-7	CAAGGRFPSYEQYF